This T cell receptor beta chain stems from a study of shared clonotypes between healthy human individuals. Generated by immunoSEQ multiplex PCR, the TCRdb table keeps only in-frame clones and is missing some. The sample gives around 2.5 million clones, over 85% of which show up once; around 0.4% is in the top ten. The germline V gene has CDR1 SGHRS and CDR2 YFSETQ. The V and J ends lost 3 bases and 10 bases, in that order; junction bases with no gene match: 9. The CDR3 has 14 amino acids. The origin of this receptor is a young man in good health. Some clones in this sample may be carry-over from other donors' samples. Sequencing used naive CD4+ T cells from PBMCs. Subset of the sample: CD45RA+ positively selected. The V and J genes are TRBV5-1 and TRBJ2-1; 8 bases match TRBD2. The DNA of the CDR3 is TGCGCCAGCAGCTCCCGAGAGACTAGCGTAGAGCAGTTCTTC. Its protein is CASSSRETSVEQFF.